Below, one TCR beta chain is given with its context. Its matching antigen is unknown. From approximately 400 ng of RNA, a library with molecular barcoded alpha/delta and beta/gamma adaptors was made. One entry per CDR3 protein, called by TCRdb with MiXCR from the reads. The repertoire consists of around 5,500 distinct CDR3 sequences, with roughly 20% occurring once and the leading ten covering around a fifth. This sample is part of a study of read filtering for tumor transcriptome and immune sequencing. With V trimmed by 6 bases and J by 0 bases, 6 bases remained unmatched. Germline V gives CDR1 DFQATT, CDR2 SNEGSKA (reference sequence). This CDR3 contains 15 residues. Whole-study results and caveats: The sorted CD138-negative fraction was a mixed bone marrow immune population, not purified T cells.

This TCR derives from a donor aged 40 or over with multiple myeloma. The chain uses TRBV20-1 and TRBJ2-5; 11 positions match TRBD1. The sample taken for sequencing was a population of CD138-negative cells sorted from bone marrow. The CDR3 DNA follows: TGCAGTGCCACTGGGACAGGGGGGAACCAAGAGACCCAGTACTTC. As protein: CSATGTGGNQETQYF.